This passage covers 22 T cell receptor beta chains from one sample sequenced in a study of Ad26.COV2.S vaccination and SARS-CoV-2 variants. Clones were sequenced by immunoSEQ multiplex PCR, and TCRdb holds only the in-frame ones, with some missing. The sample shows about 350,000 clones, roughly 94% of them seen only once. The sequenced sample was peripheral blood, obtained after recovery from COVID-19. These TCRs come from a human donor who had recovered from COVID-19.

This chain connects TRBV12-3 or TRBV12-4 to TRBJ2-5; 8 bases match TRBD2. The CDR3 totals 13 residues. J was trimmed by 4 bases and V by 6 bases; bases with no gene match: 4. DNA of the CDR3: TGTGCCAGCAGCACGGGGGGGAGAGAGACCCAGTACTTC. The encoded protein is CASSTGGRETQYF.

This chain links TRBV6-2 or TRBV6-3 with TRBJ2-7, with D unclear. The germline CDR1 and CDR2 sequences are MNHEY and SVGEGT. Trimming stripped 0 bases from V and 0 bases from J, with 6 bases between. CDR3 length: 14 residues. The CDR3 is CASSYSGLSYEQYF. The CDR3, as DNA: TGTGCCAGCAGTTACTCTGGTCTCTCCTACGAGCAGTACTTC.

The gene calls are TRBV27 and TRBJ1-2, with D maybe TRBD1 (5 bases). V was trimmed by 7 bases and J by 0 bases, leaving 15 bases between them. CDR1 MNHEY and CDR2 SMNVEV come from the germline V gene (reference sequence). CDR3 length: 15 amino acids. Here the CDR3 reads CASTGTVSSNYGYTF. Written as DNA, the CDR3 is TGTGCCAGCACGGGGACCGTATCATCTAACTATGGCTACACCTTC.

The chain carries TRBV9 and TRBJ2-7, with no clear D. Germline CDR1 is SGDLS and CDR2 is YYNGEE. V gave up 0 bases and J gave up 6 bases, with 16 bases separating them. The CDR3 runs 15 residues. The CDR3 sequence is CASSVGSDLGSEQYF. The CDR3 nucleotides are TGTGCCAGCAGCGTAGGATCAGACCTTGGCAGCGAGCAGTACTTC.

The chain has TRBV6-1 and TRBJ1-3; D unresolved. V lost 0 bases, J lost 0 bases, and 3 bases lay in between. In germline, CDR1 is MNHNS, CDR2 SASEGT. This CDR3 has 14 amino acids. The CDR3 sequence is CASSEANSGNTIYF. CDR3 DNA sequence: TGTGCCAGCAGTGAAGCTAACTCTGGAAACACCATATATTTT.

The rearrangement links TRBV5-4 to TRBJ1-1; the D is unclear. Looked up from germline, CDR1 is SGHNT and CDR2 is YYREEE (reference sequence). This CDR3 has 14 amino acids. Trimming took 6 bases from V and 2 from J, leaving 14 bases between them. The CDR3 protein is CASTREFVNTEAFF. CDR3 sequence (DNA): TGTGCCAGCACAAGGGAATTTGTTAACACTGAAGCTTTCTTT.

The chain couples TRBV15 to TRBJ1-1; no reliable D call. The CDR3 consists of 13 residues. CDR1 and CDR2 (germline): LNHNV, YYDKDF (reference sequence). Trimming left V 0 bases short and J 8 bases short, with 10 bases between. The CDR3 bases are TGTGCCACCAGCAGAGATCAGATCGCCGAAGCTTTCTTT. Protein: CATSRDQIAEAFF.

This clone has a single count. This CDR3 is CSARGVQETQYF. The CDR3 coding sequence is TGCAGCGCCAGGGGGGTCCAAGAGACCCAGTACTTC. The chain couples TRBV29-1 to TRBJ2-5; weak D call: TRBD1 (7 bases). The CDR3 has 12 residues. CDR1 and CDR2 from the germline V gene are SQVTM and ANQGSEA. Trimming removed 7 bases from V and 1 base from J, with 10 bases in between.

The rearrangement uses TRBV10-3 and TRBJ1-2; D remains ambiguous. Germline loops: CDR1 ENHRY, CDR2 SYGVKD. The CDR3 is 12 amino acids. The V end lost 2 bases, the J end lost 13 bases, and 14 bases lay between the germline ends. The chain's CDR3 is CAISEAGRVSTF. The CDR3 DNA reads TGTGCCATCAGTGAGGCCGGGAGAGTCAGCACCTTC.

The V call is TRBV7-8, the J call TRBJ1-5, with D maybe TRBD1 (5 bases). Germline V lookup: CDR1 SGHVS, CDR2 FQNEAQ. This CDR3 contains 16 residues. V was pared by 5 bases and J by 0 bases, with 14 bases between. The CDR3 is CASSPDRLYSNQPQHF. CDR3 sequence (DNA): TGTGCCAGCAGCCCCGACAGATTATATAGCAATCAGCCCCAGCATTTT.

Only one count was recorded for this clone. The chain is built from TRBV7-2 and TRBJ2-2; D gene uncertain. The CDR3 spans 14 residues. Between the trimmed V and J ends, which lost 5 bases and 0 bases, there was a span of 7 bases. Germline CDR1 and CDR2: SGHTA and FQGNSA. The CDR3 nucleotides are TGTGCCAGCAGCCTACTTTCGAACACCGGGGAGCTGTTTTTT. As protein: CASSLLSNTGELFF.

The CDR3, as DNA: TGTGCCAGCAGCCAAACGGGGGTGAGGACAGATACGCAGTATTTT. Translation gives CASSQTGVRTDTQYF. This chain uses TRBV11-2 with TRBJ2-3; a possible D gene is TRBD2 (6 bases). The V gene lost 5 bases and the J gene lost 3 bases, with 15 bases spanning the gap. CDR3 length: 15 residues. Germline V gene sequence: CDR1 SGHAT, CDR2 FQNNGV.

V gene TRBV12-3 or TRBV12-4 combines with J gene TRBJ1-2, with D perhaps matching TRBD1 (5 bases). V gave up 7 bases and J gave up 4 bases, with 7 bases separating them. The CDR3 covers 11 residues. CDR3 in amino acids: CASNRGYGYTF. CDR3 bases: TGTGCCAGCAATAGGGGCTATGGCTACACCTTC.

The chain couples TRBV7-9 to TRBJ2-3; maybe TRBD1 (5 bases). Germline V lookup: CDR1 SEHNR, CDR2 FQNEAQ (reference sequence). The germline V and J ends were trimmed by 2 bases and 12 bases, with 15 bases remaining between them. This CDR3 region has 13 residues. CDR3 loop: CASSLPGSPYQYF. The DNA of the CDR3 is TGTGCCAGCAGCTTACCAGGGTCCCCATATCAGTATTTT.

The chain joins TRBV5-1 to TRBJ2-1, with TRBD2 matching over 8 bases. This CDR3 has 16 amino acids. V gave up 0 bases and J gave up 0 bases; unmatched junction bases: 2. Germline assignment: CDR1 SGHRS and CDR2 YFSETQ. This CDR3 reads CASSLEAGGSYNEQFF. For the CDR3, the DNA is TGCGCCAGCAGCTTGGAGGCGGGGGGCTCCTACAATGAGCAGTTCTTC.

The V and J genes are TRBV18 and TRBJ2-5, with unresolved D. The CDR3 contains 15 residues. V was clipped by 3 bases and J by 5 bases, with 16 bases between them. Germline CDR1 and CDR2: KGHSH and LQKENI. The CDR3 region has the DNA TGTGCCAGCTCACCCCGTCGGACCCAGGAGGAGACCCAGTACTTC. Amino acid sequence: CASSPRRTQEETQYF.

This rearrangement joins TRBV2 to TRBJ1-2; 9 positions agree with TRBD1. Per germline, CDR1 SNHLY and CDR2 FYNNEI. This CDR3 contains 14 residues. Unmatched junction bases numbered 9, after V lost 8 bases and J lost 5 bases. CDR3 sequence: CASPPGQGNYGYTF. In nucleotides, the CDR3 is TGTGCCAGCCCTCCGGGACAGGGAAATTATGGCTACACCTTC.

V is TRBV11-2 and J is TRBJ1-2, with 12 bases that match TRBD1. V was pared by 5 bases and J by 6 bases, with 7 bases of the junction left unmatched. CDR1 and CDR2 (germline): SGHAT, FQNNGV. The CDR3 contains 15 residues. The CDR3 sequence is CASSPGQGAWNGYTF. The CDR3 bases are TGTGCCAGCAGCCCGGGACAGGGGGCTTGGAATGGCTACACCTTC.

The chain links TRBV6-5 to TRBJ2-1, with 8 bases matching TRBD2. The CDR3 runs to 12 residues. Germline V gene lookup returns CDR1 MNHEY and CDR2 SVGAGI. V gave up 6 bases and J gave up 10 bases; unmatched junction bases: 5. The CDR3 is CASRTSVQEQFF. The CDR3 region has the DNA TGTGCCAGCAGGACTAGCGTCCAAGAGCAGTTCTTC.

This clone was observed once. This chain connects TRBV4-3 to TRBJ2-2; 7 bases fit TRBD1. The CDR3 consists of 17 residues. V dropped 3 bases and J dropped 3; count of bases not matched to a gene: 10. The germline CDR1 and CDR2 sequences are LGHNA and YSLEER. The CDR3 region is CASSQVLPGQYTGELFF. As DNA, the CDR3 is TGCGCCAGCAGCCAGGTCCTCCCGGGACAGTACACCGGGGAGCTGTTTTTT.

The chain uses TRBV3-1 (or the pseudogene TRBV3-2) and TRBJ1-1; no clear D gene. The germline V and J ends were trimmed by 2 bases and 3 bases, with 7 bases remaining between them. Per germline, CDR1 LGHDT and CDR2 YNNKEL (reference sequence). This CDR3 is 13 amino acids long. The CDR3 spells CASSQNTYTEAFF. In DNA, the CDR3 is TGTGCCAGCAGCCAAAATACCTACACTGAAGCTTTCTTT.

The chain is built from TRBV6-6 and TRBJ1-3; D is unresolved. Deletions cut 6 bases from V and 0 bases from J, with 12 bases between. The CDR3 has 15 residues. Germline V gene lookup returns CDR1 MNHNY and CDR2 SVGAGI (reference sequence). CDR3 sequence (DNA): TGTGCCAGCAGCCTTGACCGAATCTCTGGAAACACCATATATTTT. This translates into CASSLDRISGNTIYF.